A selection of T cell receptor beta chains follows, all from one sample in a study of identical twins. TCRdb fed the 5' RACE reads into MiXCR, producing one record per CDR3 protein. The sample lists some 660,000 distinct CDR3 sequences, about 9.4% occurring once. These sequences were also reported in another study, on yellow fever vaccine responses in identical twins.

Source material: PBMCs. These receptors originate from a woman under 30 in good health. Both conserved end residues are part of each CDR3. The order of the fields is D gene, J gene, clone size, V gene, CDR3 protein, CDR3 DNA. A D gene is named only where the DNA matches it firmly. The size field is filled for only some rows; it gives once, few, many or a size class.

d_gene: TRBD2
j_gene: TRBJ2-2
abundance: few
v_gene: TRBV28
CDR3aa: CASSFLNAGGPTGELFF
CDR3nt: TGTGCCAGCAGTTTTTTAAATGCGGGAGGGCCCACCGGGGAGCTGTTTTTT

d_gene: TRBD1
j_gene: TRBJ2-7
abundance: few
v_gene: TRBV9
CDR3aa: CASSSQGQGPSYEQYF
CDR3nt: TGTGCCAGCAGCTCTCAAGGACAGGGGCCCTCCTACGAGCAGTACTTC

d_gene: .
j_gene: TRBJ1-1
abundance: .
v_gene: TRBV10-3
CDR3aa: CAISESIQLEAFF
CDR3nt: TGTGCCATCAGTGAGTCGATCCAGCTTGAAGCTTTCTTT

d_gene: TRBD2
j_gene: TRBJ2-2
abundance: few
v_gene: TRBV20-1
CDR3aa: CSAKKSGRVTGELFF
CDR3nt: TGCAGTGCAAAGAAGAGCGGGAGGGTCACCGGGGAGCTGTTTTTT

d_gene: .
j_gene: TRBJ2-4
abundance: once
v_gene: TRBV3-1
CDR3aa: CASCQDALVENIQYF
CDR3nt: TGTGCCTCCTGCCAAGATGCGTTAGTGGAAAACATTCAGTACTTC

d_gene: .
j_gene: TRBJ2-7
abundance: few
v_gene: TRBV6-2/TRBV6-3
CDR3aa: CASSYYSYEQYF
CDR3nt: TGTGCCAGCAGTTATTACAGCTACGAGCAGTACTTC

d_gene: .
j_gene: TRBJ2-5
abundance: many
v_gene: TRBV20-1
CDR3aa: CSATLRETQYF
CDR3nt: TGCAGTGCTACCCTCAGGGAGACCCAGTACTTC

d_gene: .
j_gene: TRBJ1-2
abundance: .
v_gene: TRBV5-1
CDR3aa: CASSSSGEPTYTNYGYTF
CDR3nt: TGCGCCAGCAGCTCATCGGGGGAACCGACGTATACTAACTATGGCTACACCTTC

d_gene: .
j_gene: TRBJ2-7
abundance: many
v_gene: TRBV6-5
CDR3aa: CASSLLVESVYEQYF
CDR3nt: TGTGCCAGCAGTCTACTCGTCGAGAGCGTCTACGAGCAGTACTTC

d_gene: TRBD2
j_gene: TRBJ2-2
abundance: few
v_gene: TRBV5-1
CDR3aa: CASSPRLVAGDTGELFF
CDR3nt: TGCGCCAGCAGCCCACGTCTAGTCGCGGGGGACACCGGGGAGCTGTTTTTT

d_gene: .
j_gene: TRBJ2-7
abundance: many
v_gene: TRBV25-1
CDR3aa: CASSAILRGDEQYF
CDR3nt: TGTGCCAGCAGTGCAATACTTAGGGGGGACGAGCAGTACTTC

d_gene: .
j_gene: TRBJ2-1
abundance: few
v_gene: TRBV29-1
CDR3aa: CSGVGTGLTDEQFF
CDR3nt: TGCAGCGGGGTCGGGACTGGGCTGACCGATGAGCAGTTCTTC

d_gene: .
j_gene: TRBJ2-7
abundance: .
v_gene: TRBV7-8
CDR3aa: CASSPPERSYEQYF
CDR3nt: TGTGCCAGCAGCCCCCCGGAGCGCTCCTACGAGCAGTACTTC

d_gene: .
j_gene: TRBJ2-6
abundance: few
v_gene: TRBV2
CDR3aa: CASSDLSGANVLTF
CDR3nt: TGTGCCAGCAGCGATCTATCTGGGGCCAACGTCCTGACTTTC

d_gene: TRBD1
j_gene: TRBJ2-2
abundance: .
v_gene: TRBV5-1
CDR3aa: CASSLSDRGVTGELFF
CDR3nt: TGCGCCAGCAGCTTATCGGACAGGGGGGTAACCGGGGAGCTGTTTTTT

d_gene: TRBD2
j_gene: TRBJ2-7
abundance: few
v_gene: TRBV5-1
CDR3aa: CASSPTSVSYEQYF
CDR3nt: TGCGCCAGCAGCCCCACTAGCGTTTCCTACGAGCAGTACTTC

d_gene: .
j_gene: TRBJ1-3
abundance: .
v_gene: TRBV6-1
CDR3aa: CASSNSGSGNTIYF
CDR3nt: TGTGCCAGCAGCAACAGCGGATCTGGAAACACCATATATTTT

d_gene: .
j_gene: TRBJ2-3
abundance: many
v_gene: TRBV5-1
CDR3aa: CASRAASDTDTQYF
CDR3nt: TGCGCCAGCAGAGCGGCTAGCGACACAGATACGCAGTATTTT

d_gene: TRBD2
j_gene: TRBJ2-5
abundance: few
v_gene: TRBV20-1
CDR3aa: CSASTGTSHTETQYF
CDR3nt: TGCAGTGCTTCTACCGGGACTAGCCACACGGAGACCCAGTACTTC

d_gene: TRBD2
j_gene: TRBJ2-3
abundance: .
v_gene: TRBV20-1
CDR3aa: CSARCLAGDCHTDTQYF
CDR3nt: TGCAGTGCTAGATGCCTAGCGGGGGACTGTCACACAGATACGCAGTATTTT

d_gene: .
j_gene: TRBJ2-2
abundance: many
v_gene: TRBV29-1
CDR3aa: CSVEVGYAGELFF
CDR3nt: TGCAGCGTTGAAGTGGGGTACGCCGGGGAGCTGTTTTTT

d_gene: .
j_gene: TRBJ1-4
abundance: .
v_gene: TRBV20-1
CDR3aa: CSASDEKLFF
CDR3nt: TGCAGTGCTAGCGATGAAAAACTGTTTTTT

d_gene: TRBD2
j_gene: TRBJ2-3
abundance: .
v_gene: TRBV4-1
CDR3aa: CASSLVRASGASTDTQYF
CDR3nt: TGCGCCAGCAGCCTAGTCCGAGCTAGCGGGGCTAGCACAGATACGCAGTATTTT

d_gene: .
j_gene: TRBJ2-3
abundance: .
v_gene: TRBV27
CDR3aa: CASSWAGGTDTQYF
CDR3nt: TGTGCCAGCAGTTGGGCCGGGGGCACAGATACGCAGTATTTT

d_gene: TRBD2
j_gene: TRBJ2-7
abundance: .
v_gene: TRBV4-3
CDR3aa: CASSQGTSADYEQYF
CDR3nt: TGCGCCAGCAGCCAAGGCACTAGCGCTGACTACGAGCAGTACTTC

d_gene: TRBD2
j_gene: TRBJ2-7
abundance: many
v_gene: TRBV27
CDR3aa: CASSFAGGSGLTYEQYF
CDR3nt: TGTGCCAGCAGTTTCGCTGGGGGTAGCGGGTTAACCTACGAGCAGTACTTC

d_gene: TRBD1
j_gene: TRBJ1-2
abundance: .
v_gene: TRBV4-2
CDR3aa: CASSYYTGGADYGYTF
CDR3nt: TGTGCCAGCAGCTATTACACAGGGGGCGCAGACTATGGCTACACCTTC

d_gene: TRBD1
j_gene: TRBJ1-5
abundance: .
v_gene: TRBV7-9
CDR3aa: CASSPGTGLNQPQHF
CDR3nt: TGTGCCAGCAGCCCCGGGACAGGGCTCAATCAGCCCCAGCATTTT

d_gene: .
j_gene: TRBJ1-1
abundance: few
v_gene: TRBV28
CDR3aa: CASSYEGGHQNTEAFF
CDR3nt: TGTGCCAGCAGTTATGAAGGAGGACACCAGAACACTGAAGCTTTCTTT

d_gene: TRBD1
j_gene: TRBJ2-7
abundance: few
v_gene: TRBV5-1
CDR3aa: CASSFRTGTAYEQYF
CDR3nt: TGCGCCAGCAGCTTTCGGACAGGGACGGCCTACGAGCAGTACTTC

d_gene: .
j_gene: TRBJ2-7
abundance: few
v_gene: TRBV3-1
CDR3aa: CASSQGFRLRLGRTKSYEQYF
CDR3nt: TGTGCCAGCAGCCAAGGTTTCCGCCTCAGACTCGGGCGAACGAAATCCTACGAGCAGTACTTC

d_gene: .
j_gene: TRBJ2-1
abundance: .
v_gene: TRBV29-1
CDR3aa: CSVGVGSPSSYNEQFF
CDR3nt: TGCAGCGTTGGAGTGGGCAGTCCCAGCTCCTACAATGAGCAGTTCTTC

d_gene: .
j_gene: TRBJ2-5
abundance: few
v_gene: TRBV24-1
CDR3aa: CATSDWSKAVETQYF
CDR3nt: TGTGCCACCAGTGATTGGAGTAAGGCCGTCGAGACCCAGTACTTC

d_gene: TRBD1
j_gene: TRBJ1-1
abundance: few
v_gene: TRBV11-2
CDR3aa: CASSKRISTGTMNTEAFF
CDR3nt: TGTGCCAGCAGCAAACGTATATCGACAGGGACAATGAACACTGAAGCTTTCTTT

d_gene: TRBD1
j_gene: TRBJ2-3
abundance: few
v_gene: TRBV20-1
CDR3aa: CSALSATGGKPSTDTQYF
CDR3nt: TGCAGTGCTTTGTCCGCGACAGGGGGAAAGCCTAGCACAGATACGCAGTATTTT

d_gene: TRBD2
j_gene: TRBJ2-1
abundance: .
v_gene: TRBV5-4
CDR3aa: CASSRIGGAYNEQFF
CDR3nt: TGTGCCAGCAGCCGCATCGGGGGGGCCTACAATGAGCAGTTCTTC

d_gene: TRBD1
j_gene: TRBJ2-1
abundance: few
v_gene: TRBV20-1
CDR3aa: CSARDPTGIPYNEQFF
CDR3nt: TGCAGTGCTAGAGATCCGACAGGGATTCCCTACAATGAGCAGTTCTTC

d_gene: .
j_gene: TRBJ2-2
abundance: many
v_gene: TRBV12-3/TRBV12-4
CDR3aa: CASSLWGSTGELFF
CDR3nt: TGTGCCAGCAGTTTATGGGGATCCACCGGGGAGCTGTTTTTT

d_gene: .
j_gene: TRBJ1-5
abundance: few
v_gene: TRBV7-2
CDR3aa: CASSFGHPSNQPQHF
CDR3nt: TGTGCCAGCAGCTTTGGACACCCTAGCAATCAGCCCCAGCATTTT

d_gene: .
j_gene: TRBJ2-1
abundance: many
v_gene: TRBV7-8
CDR3aa: CASSLVGAGEQFF
CDR3nt: TGTGCCAGCAGCTTAGTGGGGGCAGGTGAGCAGTTCTTC

d_gene: .
j_gene: TRBJ1-5
abundance: few
v_gene: TRBV2
CDR3aa: CASTLQGPYQPQHF
CDR3nt: TGTGCCAGCACCTTACAGGGACCCTATCAGCCCCAGCATTTT

d_gene: .
j_gene: TRBJ1-2
abundance: .
v_gene: TRBV6-2/TRBV6-3
CDR3aa: CASSSAHHLEGTSYGYTF
CDR3nt: TGTGCCAGCAGCTCTGCTCATCACCTGGAGGGTACAAGCTATGGCTACACCTTC